This T cell receptor (beta chain) was identified during a study of cytomegalovirus exposure and HLA in healthy donors. Study conclusions and caveats: In vitro experiments confirmed that a few CMV-associated chains were specific for CMV antigens.

Donors came from a validation cohort of about 110 subjects, distinct from the first 666-subject cohort. This clone was counted only a few times. Its antigen is not known. This CDR3 is 12 amino acids long. CDR1 and CDR2 from the germline V gene are MNHNY and SVGAGI (reference sequence). The ends lost 11 bases at V and 4 bases at J; junction bases unmatched: 7. Data came from immunoSEQ multiplex PCR; TCRdb stores just in-frame clones and leaves some out. The repertoire holds roughly 140,000 clones, with 85% to 90% as singletons. This TCR came from a woman younger than 35 in good health and CMV-seropositive. This chain connects TRBV6-6 to TRBJ1-2; TRBD1 matches 7 bases. The sequencing input was PBMCs. CDR3 amino acids: CAGGPGGYGYTF. CDR3 sequence (DNA): TGTGCCGGAGGCCCAGGGGGCTATGGCTACACCTTC.